A selection of T cell receptor beta chains follows, all from one sample in a study of CD8 T cells in ankylosing spondylitis. TCRdb ran MiXCR on the 5' RACE reads and lists one entry per CDR3 protein. This table holds 200,000 to 250,000 distinct CDR3 sequences, roughly a tenth found once. The sequenced sample was blood, either unsorted or a sorted T cell fraction (not recorded which). The source is a male donor with ankylosing spondylitis or in good health (not recorded which). Both conserved end residues are part of each CDR3. The order of the fields is clone size, J gene, V gene, D gene, CDR3 protein, CDR3 DNA. D genes are given only for firm matches. Clone size, where shown, is once, few, many, or a class for clones that have expanded.

many,TRBJ2-4,TRBV20-1,TRBD2,CSARSLLGGGLAKNIQYF,TGCAGTGCTAGATCCCTATTGGGGGGGGGACTAGCCAAAAACATTCAGTACTTC
many,TRBJ2-7,TRBV28,.,CASVSGHTYEQYF,TGTGCCAGTGTCAGCGGGCATACGTACGAGCAGTACTTC
many,TRBJ2-7,TRBV6-2/TRBV6-3,.,CASSPTAGVHEQYF,TGTGCCAGCAGTCCGACAGCAGGGGTCCACGAGCAGTACTTC
many,TRBJ2-3,TRBV10-3,TRBD2,CAISEDTSGITDTQYF,TGTGCCATCAGTGAAGATACTAGCGGAATCACAGATACGCAGTATTTT
few,TRBJ2-5,TRBV29-1,.,CSVEKRARGETQYF,TGCAGCGTTGAAAAGAGGGCTCGTGGGGAGACCCAGTACTTC
.,TRBJ2-1,TRBV6-1,TRBD2,CASSIGAGARGQFF,TGTGCCAGCAGTATTGGCGCGGGAGCCCGAGGGCAGTTCTTC
.,TRBJ1-2,TRBV28,.,CASSSPPFRQAEGYGYTF,TGTGCCAGCAGTTCCCCCCCGTTTAGGCAGGCCGAGGGCTATGGCTACACCTTC
many,TRBJ2-1,TRBV5-1,.,CASSLRSADSYNEQFF,TGCGCCAGCAGCTTGAGAAGCGCGGACTCCTACAATGAGCAGTTCTTC
few,TRBJ2-7,TRBV5-1,.,CASSLVGRSEQYF,TGCGCCAGCAGCTTAGTTGGAAGGAGCGAGCAGTACTTC
.,TRBJ2-2,TRBV6-2/TRBV6-3,TRBD2,CASRTSFGTGELFF,TGTGCCAGCAGGACTAGCTTCGGCACCGGGGAGCTGTTTTTT
once,TRBJ2-3,TRBV3-1,TRBD2,CASSRGPGAGVDTQYF,TGTGCCAGCAGCCGCGGTCCGGGAGCGGGGGTAGATACGCAGTATTTT
.,TRBJ1-2,TRBV2,TRBD1,CASSKDREYGCTF,TGTGCCAGCAGTAAAGACAGGGAATATGGCTGCACCTTC
many,TRBJ2-1,TRBV21-1,.,CASSMGLADPNEQFF,TGTGCCAGCAGCATGGGACTAGCGGACCCCAATGAGCAGTTCTTC
.,TRBJ2-7,TRBV2,.,CASSDPFEQYF,TGTGCCAGCAGTGACCCCTTCGAGCAGTACTTC
many,TRBJ1-2,TRBV27,TRBD1,CASSSGDRAYGYTF,TGTGCCAGCAGTTCGGGGGACAGAGCCTATGGCTACACCTTC
many,TRBJ1-1,TRBV5-6,.,CASSLFGEKSYTEAFF,TGTGCCAGCAGCTTGTTCGGGGAGAAGTCGTACACTGAAGCTTTCTTT
many,TRBJ2-3,TRBV20-1,TRBD2,CSARDSFSGGVDTQYF,TGCAGTGCTAGAGATTCGTTCTCGGGAGGGGTAGATACGCAGTATTTT
many,TRBJ2-5,TRBV28,.,CAIGRPYLWETQYF,TGTGCCATAGGACGGCCATACCTTTGGGAGACCCAGTACTTC
many,TRBJ2-7,TRBV20-1,TRBD2,CSARAGLAGGRSYYEQYF,TGCAGTGCTAGAGCGGGACTAGCGGGAGGGCGTAGCTACTACGAGCAGTACTTC
few,TRBJ2-5,TRBV7-2,.,CASSIRETQYF,TGTGCCAGCAGCATAAGGGAGACCCAGTACTTC
.,TRBJ1-1,TRBV2,.,CASSALLGDGNTEAFF,TGTGCCAGCAGCGCCCTATTGGGGGATGGGAACACTGAAGCTTTCTTT
many,TRBJ1-2,TRBV29-1,.,CSVVEGIYGYTF,TGCAGCGTTGTGGAAGGAATCTATGGCTACACCTTC
many,TRBJ2-1,TRBV20-1,TRBD2,CSASDLAGAYNEQFF,TGCAGTGCTAGCGACCTAGCGGGAGCCTACAATGAGCAGTTCTTC